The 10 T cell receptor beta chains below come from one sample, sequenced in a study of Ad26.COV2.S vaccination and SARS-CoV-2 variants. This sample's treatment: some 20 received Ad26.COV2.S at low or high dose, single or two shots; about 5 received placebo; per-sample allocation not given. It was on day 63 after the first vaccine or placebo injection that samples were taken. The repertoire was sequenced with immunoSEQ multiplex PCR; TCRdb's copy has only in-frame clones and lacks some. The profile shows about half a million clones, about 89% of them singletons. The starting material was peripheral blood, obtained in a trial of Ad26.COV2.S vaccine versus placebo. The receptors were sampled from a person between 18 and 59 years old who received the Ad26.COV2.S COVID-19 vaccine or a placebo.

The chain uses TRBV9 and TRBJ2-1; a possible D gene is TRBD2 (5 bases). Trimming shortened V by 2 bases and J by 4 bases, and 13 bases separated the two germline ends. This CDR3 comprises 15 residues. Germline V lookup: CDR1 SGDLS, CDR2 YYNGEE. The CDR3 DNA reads TGTGCCAGCAGCGTGACCGGAGGACGGTACAATGAGCAGTTCTTC. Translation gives CASSVTGGRYNEQFF. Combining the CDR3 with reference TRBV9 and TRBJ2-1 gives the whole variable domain DSGVTQTPKHLITATGQRVTLRCSPRSGDLSVYWYQQSLDQGLQFLIQYYNGEERAKGNILERFSAQQFPDLHSELNLSSLELGDSALYFCASSVTGGRYNEQFFGPGTRLTVL.

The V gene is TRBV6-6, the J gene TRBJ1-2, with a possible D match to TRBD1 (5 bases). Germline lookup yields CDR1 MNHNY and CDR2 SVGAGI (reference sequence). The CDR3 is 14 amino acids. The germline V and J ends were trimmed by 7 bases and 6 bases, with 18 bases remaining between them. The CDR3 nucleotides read TGTGCCAGCAATGGAGACAGTAAGGTCGATGGCTACACCTTC. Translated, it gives CASNGDSKVDGYTF.

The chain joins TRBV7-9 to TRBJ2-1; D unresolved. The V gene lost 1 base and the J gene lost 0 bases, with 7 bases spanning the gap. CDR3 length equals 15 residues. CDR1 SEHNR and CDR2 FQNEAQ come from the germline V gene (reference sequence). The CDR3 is CASSLVLGSYNEQFF. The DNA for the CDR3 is TGTGCCAGCAGCTTAGTTCTAGGCTCCTACAATGAGCAGTTCTTC. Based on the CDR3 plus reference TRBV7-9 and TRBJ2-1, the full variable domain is DTGVSQNPRHKITKRGQNVTFRCDPISEHNRLYWYRQTLGQGPEFLTYFQNEAQLEKSRLLSDRFSAERPKGSFSTLEIQRTEQGDSAMYLCASSLVLGSYNEQFFGPGTRLTVL.

The CDR3 DNA reads TGCGCCATATGGGGGCGCGGCAGAAGGGCGGCGCATAAGGTATACTATGGCTACACCTTC. Amino acid sequence: CAIWGRGRRAAHKVYYGYTF. The gene calls are TRBV10-1 and TRBJ1-2; a weak D match, TRBD1 (6 bases). The V gene's germline CDR1 is WNHNN and CDR2 SYGVQD (reference sequence). V lost 10 bases to trimming and J lost 3 bases, with 36 bases between them. CDR3 length equals 20 residues.

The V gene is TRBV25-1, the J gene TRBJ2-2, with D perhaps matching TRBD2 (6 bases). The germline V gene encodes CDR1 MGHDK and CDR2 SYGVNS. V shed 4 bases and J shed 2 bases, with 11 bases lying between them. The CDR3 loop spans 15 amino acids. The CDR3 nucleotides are TGTGCCAGCAGTGGGTGGGAGGCCAACACCGGGGAGCTGTTTTTT. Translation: CASSGWEANTGELFF.

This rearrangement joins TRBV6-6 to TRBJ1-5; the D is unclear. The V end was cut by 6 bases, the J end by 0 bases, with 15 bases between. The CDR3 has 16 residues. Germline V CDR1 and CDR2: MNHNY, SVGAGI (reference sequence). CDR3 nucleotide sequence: TGTGCCAGCAGGGATAGAGTTGTTTATAGCAATCAGCCCCAGCATTTT. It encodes CASRDRVVYSNQPQHF.

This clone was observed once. Here the CDR3 DNA reads TGTGCCAGCAGCACGGGGACAGGTTTTATTCAAGAGACCCAGTACTTC. Amino acid sequence: CASSTGTGFIQETQYF. V is TRBV9 and J is TRBJ2-5; 8 bases line up with TRBD1. The junction had 10 bases not matched to a gene; V was cut back by 4 bases and J by 2 bases. Germline-derived CDR1 and CDR2 are SGDLS and YYNGEE. The CDR3 length is 16 residues.

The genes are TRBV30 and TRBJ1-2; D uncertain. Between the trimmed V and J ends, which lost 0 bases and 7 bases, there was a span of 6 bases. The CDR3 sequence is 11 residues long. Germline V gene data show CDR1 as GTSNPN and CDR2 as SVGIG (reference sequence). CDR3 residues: CAWSVEGGYTF. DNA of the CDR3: TGTGCCTGGAGTGTAGAGGGTGGCTACACCTTC. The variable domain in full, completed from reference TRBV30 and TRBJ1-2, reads SQTIHQWPATLVQPVGSPLSLECTVEGTSNPNLYWYRQAAGRGLQLLFYSVGIGQISSEVPQNLSASRPQDRQFILSSKKLLLSDSGFYLCAWSVEGGYTFGSGTRLTVV.

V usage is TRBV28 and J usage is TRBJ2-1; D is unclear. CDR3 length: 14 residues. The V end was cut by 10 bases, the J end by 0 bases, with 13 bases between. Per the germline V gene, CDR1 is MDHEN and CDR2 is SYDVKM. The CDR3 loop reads CATKRHLSYNEQFF. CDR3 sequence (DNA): TGTGCCACTAAGAGGCACCTCTCCTACAATGAGCAGTTCTTC.

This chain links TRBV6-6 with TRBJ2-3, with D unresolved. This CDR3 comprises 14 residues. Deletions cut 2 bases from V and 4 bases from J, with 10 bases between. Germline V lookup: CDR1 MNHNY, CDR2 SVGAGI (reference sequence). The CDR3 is CASSYGPVADTQYF. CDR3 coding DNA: TGTGCCAGCAGTTACGGGCCGGTTGCAGATACGCAGTATTTT.